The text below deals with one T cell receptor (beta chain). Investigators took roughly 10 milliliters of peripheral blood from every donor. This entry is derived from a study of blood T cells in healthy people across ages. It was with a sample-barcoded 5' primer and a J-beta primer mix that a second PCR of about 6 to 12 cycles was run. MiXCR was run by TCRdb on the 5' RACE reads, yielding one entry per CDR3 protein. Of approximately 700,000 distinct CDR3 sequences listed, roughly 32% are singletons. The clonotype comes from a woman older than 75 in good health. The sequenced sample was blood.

CDR3 bases: TGTGCCAGCAGCGAGAGGGGCAGGGGTTCATCTGAAGCTTTCTTT. Translation: CASSERGRGSSEAFF. J is TRBJ1-1 and V is TRBV9; D possibly corresponds to TRBD1 (6 bases). CDR3 length: 15 amino acids. Per germline, CDR1 SGDLS and CDR2 YYNGEE. V was clipped by 3 bases and J by 6 bases, with 18 bases between them. Based on the CDR3 plus reference TRBV9 and TRBJ1-1, the full variable domain is DSGVTQTPKHLITATGQRVTLRCSPRSGDLSVYWYQQSLDQGLQFLIQYYNGEERAKGNILERFSAQQFPDLHSELNLSSLELGDSALYFCASSERGRGSSEAFFGQGTRLTVV.